The 4 T cell receptor beta chains given below trace back to one sample, sequenced in a study of blood T cell repertoires in COVID-19. Some clones are missing from TCRdb's copy, which holds only in-frame ones; the method was immunoSEQ multiplex PCR. This repertoire shows some 180,000 clones, more than 80% found once; its top ten account for 6.2%. The specimen was PBMCs or T cells enriched from blood (not recorded which). The origin of the receptors is a man aged 35 to 55 who had recovered from COVID-19.

The rearrangement joins TRBV7-8 to TRBJ2-5; D may be TRBD1 (6 bases). CDR3 length: 14 amino acids. Trimming removed 5 bases from V and 2 bases from J, with 12 bases in between. CDR1 SGHVS and CDR2 FQNEAQ come from the germline V gene. The CDR3: CASSQRTVQETQYF. The DNA for the CDR3 is TGTGCCAGCAGCCAGAGGACAGTACAAGAGACCCAGTACTTC.

In its sample, this clone was seen once. The V call is TRBV7-8, the J call TRBJ1-2, with D tentatively TRBD1 (6 bases). Germline CDR1 reads SGHVS; CDR2 reads FQNEAQ. CDR3 size: 16 residues. V lost 4 bases and J lost 8, with 23 bases in between. The CDR3: CASSSSDPQGINGYTF. DNA for the CDR3: TGTGCCAGCAGCTCCTCAGACCCACAGGGTATTAACGGCTACACCTTC.

This clone appeared a few times. The gene calls are TRBV24-1 and TRBJ2-1; D possibly corresponds to TRBD1 (6 bases). Germline-derived CDR1 and CDR2 are KGHDR and SFDVKD. V lost 9 bases to trimming and J lost 1 base, with 15 bases between them. CDR3 length: 15 amino acids. The CDR3 bases are TGTGCCACCTCGCCTGGACAGTTTTCCTACAATGAGCAGTTCTTC. Protein product: CATSPGQFSYNEQFF.

This chain joins TRBV19 and TRBJ1-6, with D perhaps matching TRBD1 (5 bases). The V gene's germline CDR1 is LNHDA and CDR2 SQIVND (reference sequence). This CDR3 is 14 amino acids long. V lost 1 base, J lost 7 bases, and 8 bases lay in between. The CDR3 reads CASSIAGANSPLHF. The CDR3, as DNA: TGTGCCAGTAGTATAGCTGGGGCGAATTCACCCCTCCACTTT.